These 8 T cell receptor beta chains were all obtained from the same sample, sequenced in a study of siplizumab effects on memory and regulatory T cells. Assay: immunoSEQ multiplex PCR; the TCRdb copy retains only in-frame clones and omits some. Of 110,000 or so clones in the sample, about 92% are singletons; the top ten hold around 0.75%. Sequenced sample: Tregs sorted from blood. Every receptor here comes from a human donor in good health.

The rearrangement links TRBV7-2 to TRBJ2-1, with D possibly being TRBD2 (5 bases). Germline V CDR1 and CDR2: SGHTA, FQGNSA. This CDR3 comprises 13 residues. Trimming shortened V by 1 base and J by 10 bases, and 11 bases separated the two germline ends. DNA for the CDR3: TGTGCCAGCAGCTTAGAAGAGGGTTTAGAGCAGTTCTTC. Translating gives CASSLEEGLEQFF.

In the case of this clone: The final CDR3 position lacks the conserved phenylalanine or tryptophan, pointing to a likely read error. The chain joins TRBV7-9 to TRBJ1-1, with D uncertain. CDR3 size: 13 residues. Trimming cost V 2 bases and J 5 bases, with 9 bases left between them. The germline V gene has CDR1 SEHNR and CDR2 FQNEAQ (reference sequence). The CDR3 here is CASSLNSGTEAFL. CDR3 sequence (DNA): TGTGCCAGCAGCTTAAACAGTGGTACTGAAGCTTTCCTT.

This chain uses TRBV6-5 with TRBJ2-3; D possibly corresponds to TRBD2 (6 bases). Germline V gene sequence: CDR1 MNHEY, CDR2 SVGAGI. CDR3 size: 14 residues. The V gene lost 0 bases and the J gene lost 4 bases, with 8 bases spanning the gap. For the CDR3, the DNA is TGTGCCAGCAGTTACTCGTCTAGCGCAGATACGCAGTATTTT. It yields the protein CASSYSSSADTQYF.

The chain combines TRBV11-2 with TRBJ1-2; D remains ambiguous. Germline values: CDR1 SGHAT, CDR2 FQNNGV. CDR3 length: 14 amino acids. Trimming removed 1 base from V and 2 bases from J, with 8 bases in between. The CDR3 here is CASSLGVENYGYTF. In DNA form, the CDR3 reads TGTGCCAGCAGCTTAGGGGTGGAAAACTATGGCTACACCTTC.

The chain is built from TRBV25-1 and TRBJ2-7; D remains ambiguous. CDR3 length: 14 residues. CDR1 is MGHDK, CDR2 SYGVNS, per germline. V lost 3 bases and J 3 bases, leaving 12 bases between the germline ends. CDR3 protein: CASSEPGFLYEQYF. The CDR3 bases are TGTGCCAGCAGTGAGCCCGGGTTTCTCTACGAGCAGTACTTC.

The chain combines TRBV5-1 with TRBJ2-1; a weak D match, TRBD2 (6 bases). Germline assignment: CDR1 SGHRS and CDR2 YFSETQ. The CDR3 length is 16 residues. With 1 base removed from V and 4 bases from J, the gap between germline ends came to 15 bases. This CDR3 is CASSLLRSSEYNEQFF. DNA for the CDR3: TGCGCCAGCAGCTTGCTAAGGTCTAGCGAATACAATGAGCAGTTCTTC.

The chain links TRBV9 to TRBJ1-3; D uncertain. V was cut by 0 bases and J by 4 bases, with 11 bases left in between. The germline gives CDR1 SGDLS, CDR2 YYNGEE. This CDR3 has 15 residues. In nucleotides, the CDR3 is TGTGCCAGCAGCGTAGGGGTGCGCGGAGGAAACACCATATATTTT. Translation: CASSVGVRGGNTIYF.

The gene calls are TRBV29-1 and TRBJ1-2; D unresolved. Germline values: CDR1 SQVTM, CDR2 ANQGSEA. The CDR3 covers 12 residues. The germline V and J ends were trimmed by 4 bases and 4 bases, with 10 bases remaining between them. The CDR3 DNA reads as TGCAGCGTTGTTTTGGGCGGCTATGGCTACACCTTC. This codes for CSVVLGGYGYTF.